The present T cell receptor beta chain was sequenced within a study of T cells in Graves' hyperthyroidism and ophthalmopathy. For the study at large: The initial diagnosis was the point when peripheral blood was collected, ahead of any treatment. Study results and caveats: Researchers found most expanded thyroid clonotypes above 0.001 in blood as well.

Each ophthalmopathy patient scored at least 3 on the Clinical Activity Score and at least 4 on NOSPECS grade, with duration under 3 months. Uncontrolled infection, other autoimmune disease, pregnancy or lactation excluded patients. CDR1 is LNHDA and CDR2 is SQIVND in the germline V gene (reference sequence). Trimming took off 4 bases at V and 2 bases at J, with 11 bases between the two ends. CDR3 size: 14 residues. Comment on this clonotype: Its antigen is currently unknown.

Regions amplified from RNA transcripts were the TCR beta CDR3 regions. A first-round RT-PCR of the TCR CDR3 used the HTBI primer set. TCRdb recomputed calls from the multiplex PCR reads with MiXCR, one row per CDR3 protein. This repertoire shows 500,000 to 650,000 distinct CDR3 sequences, 17% found once; its top ten account for 17%. The sequencing sample was made of blood. The sequence derives from a woman aged 18-29 years with Graves' ophthalmopathy. The chain has TRBV19 and TRBJ2-5, with D tentatively TRBD1 (6 bases). The CDR3, as DNA: TGTGCCAGTAGTACGTTACAGGGTCAAGAGACCCAGTACTTC. It translates to CASSTLQGQETQYF. Full variable domain (remainder filled in from reference TRBV19 and TRBJ2-5): DGGITQSPKYLFRKEGQNVTLSCEQNLNHDAMYWYRQDPGQGLRLIYYSQIVNDFQKGDIAEGYSVSREKKESFPLTVTSAQKNPTAFYLCASSTLQGQETQYFGPGTRLLVL.